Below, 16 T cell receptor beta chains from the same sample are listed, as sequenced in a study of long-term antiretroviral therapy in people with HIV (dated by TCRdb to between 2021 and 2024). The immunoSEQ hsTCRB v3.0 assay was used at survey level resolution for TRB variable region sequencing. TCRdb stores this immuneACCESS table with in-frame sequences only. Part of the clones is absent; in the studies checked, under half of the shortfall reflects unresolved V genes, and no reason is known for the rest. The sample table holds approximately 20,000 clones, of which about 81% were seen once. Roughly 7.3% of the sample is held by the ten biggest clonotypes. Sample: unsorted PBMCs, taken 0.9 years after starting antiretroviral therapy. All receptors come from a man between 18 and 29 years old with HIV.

CDR3: CASSLFPDTQYF. The CDR3 DNA reads as TGTGCCAGCAGTTTATTTCCGGATACGCAGTATTTT. The chain links TRBV27 to TRBJ2-3; D ambiguous. This CDR3 is 12 amino acids long. The germline V gene has CDR1 MNHEY and CDR2 SMNVEV (reference sequence). V was trimmed by 1 base and J by 6 bases, leaving 5 bases between them.

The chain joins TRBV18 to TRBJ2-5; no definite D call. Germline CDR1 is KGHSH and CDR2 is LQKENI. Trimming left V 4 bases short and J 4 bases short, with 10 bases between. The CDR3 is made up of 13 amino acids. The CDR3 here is CASSLRLLETQYF. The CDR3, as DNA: TGTGCCAGCTCACTAAGACTGTTAGAGACCCAGTACTTC. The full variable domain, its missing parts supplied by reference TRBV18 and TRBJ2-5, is NAGVMQNPRHLVRRRGQEARLRCSPMKGHSHVYWYRQLPEEGLKFMVYLQKENIIDESGMPKERFSAEFPKEGPSILRIQQVVRGDSAAYFCASSLRLLETQYFGPGTRLLVL.

The CDR3 protein is CASTLGSRETQYF. DNA of the CDR3: TGTGCCAGCACCCTAGGAAGTCGGGAGACCCAGTACTTC. V and J are TRBV28 and TRBJ2-5; no clear D gene. This CDR3 contains 13 residues. Trimming cost V 7 bases and J 5 bases, with 14 bases left between them. The germline CDR1 and CDR2 sequences are MDHEN and SYDVKM.

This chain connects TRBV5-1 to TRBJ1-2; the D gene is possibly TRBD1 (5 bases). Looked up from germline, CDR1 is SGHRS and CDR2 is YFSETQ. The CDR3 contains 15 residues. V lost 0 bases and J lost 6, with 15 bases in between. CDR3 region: CASSLVGDSGDGYTF. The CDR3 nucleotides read TGCGCCAGCAGCTTGGTGGGGGATAGCGGGGATGGCTACACCTTC. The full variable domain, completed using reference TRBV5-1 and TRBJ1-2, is KAGVTQTPRYLIKTRGQQVTLSCSPISGHRSVSWYQQTPGQGLQFLFEYFSETQRNKGNFPGRFSGRQFSNSRSEMNVSTLELGDSALYLCASSLVGDSGDGYTFGSGTRLTVV.

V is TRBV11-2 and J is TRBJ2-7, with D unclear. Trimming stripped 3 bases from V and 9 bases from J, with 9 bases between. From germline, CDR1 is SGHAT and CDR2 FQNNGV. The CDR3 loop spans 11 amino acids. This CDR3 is CASSLLDGQYF. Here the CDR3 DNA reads TGTGCCAGCAGCTTGTTGGACGGGCAGTACTTC.

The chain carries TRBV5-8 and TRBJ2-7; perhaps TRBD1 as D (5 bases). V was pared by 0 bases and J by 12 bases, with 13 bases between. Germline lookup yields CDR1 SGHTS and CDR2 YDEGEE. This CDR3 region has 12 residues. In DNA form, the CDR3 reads TGTGCCAGCAGCTTGGCCCAGGGTTTGGGGTACGTC. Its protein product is CASSLAQGLGYV.

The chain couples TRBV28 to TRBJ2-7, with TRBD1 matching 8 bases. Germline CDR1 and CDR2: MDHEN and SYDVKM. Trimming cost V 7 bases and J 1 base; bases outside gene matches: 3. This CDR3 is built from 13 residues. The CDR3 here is CASTTGGSYEQYV. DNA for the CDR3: TGTGCCAGCACCACAGGGGGATCCTACGAGCAGTACGTC.

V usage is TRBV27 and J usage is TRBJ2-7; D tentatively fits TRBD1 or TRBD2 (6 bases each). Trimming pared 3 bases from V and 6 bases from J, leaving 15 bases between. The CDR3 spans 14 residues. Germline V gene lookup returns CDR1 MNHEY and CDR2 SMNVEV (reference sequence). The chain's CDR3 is CASSFSTGRSEQYF. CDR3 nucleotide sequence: TGTGCCAGCAGTTTTTCCACAGGGAGGAGCGAGCAGTACTTC.

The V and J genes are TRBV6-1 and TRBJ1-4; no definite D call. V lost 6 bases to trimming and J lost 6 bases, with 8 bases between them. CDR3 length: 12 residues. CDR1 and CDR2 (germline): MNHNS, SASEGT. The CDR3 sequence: CASRAYDEKLFF. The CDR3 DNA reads TGTGCCAGCAGGGCCTACGATGAAAAACTGTTTTTT.

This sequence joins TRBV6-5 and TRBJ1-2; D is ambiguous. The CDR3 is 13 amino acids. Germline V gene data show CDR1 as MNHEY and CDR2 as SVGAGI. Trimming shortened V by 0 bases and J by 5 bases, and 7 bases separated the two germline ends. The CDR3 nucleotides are TGTGCCAGCAGTTACTCGAATTTATATGGCTACACCTTC. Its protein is CASSYSNLYGYTF.

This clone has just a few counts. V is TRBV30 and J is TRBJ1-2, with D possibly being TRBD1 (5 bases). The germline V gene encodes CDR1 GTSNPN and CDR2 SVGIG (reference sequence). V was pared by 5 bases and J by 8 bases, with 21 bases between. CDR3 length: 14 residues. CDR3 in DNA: TGTGCCTGGTCCCCGGGGGGGGGTTCTGCGGGCTACACCTTC. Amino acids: CAWSPGGGSAGYTF.

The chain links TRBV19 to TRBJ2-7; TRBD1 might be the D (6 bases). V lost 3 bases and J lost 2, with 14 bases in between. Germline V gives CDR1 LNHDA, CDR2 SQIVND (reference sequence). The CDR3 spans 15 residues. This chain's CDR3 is CASSMETGHTYEQYF. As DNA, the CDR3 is TGTGCCAGTAGTATGGAAACAGGGCACACCTACGAGCAGTACTTC.

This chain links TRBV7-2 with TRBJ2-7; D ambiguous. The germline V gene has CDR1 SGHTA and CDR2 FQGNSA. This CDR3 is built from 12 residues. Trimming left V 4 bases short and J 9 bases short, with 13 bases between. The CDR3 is CASSSLLTGQYF. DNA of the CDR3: TGTGCCAGCAGCTCGCTCCTGACGGGGCAGTACTTC.

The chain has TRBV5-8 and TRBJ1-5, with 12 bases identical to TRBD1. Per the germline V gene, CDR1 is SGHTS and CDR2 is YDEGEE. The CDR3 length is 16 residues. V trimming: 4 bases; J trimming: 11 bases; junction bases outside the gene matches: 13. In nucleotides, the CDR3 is TGTGCCAGCAGCCTCTCCGGGACAGGGGGCTCCCCGGCCCAGCATTTT. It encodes CASSLSGTGGSPAQHF.

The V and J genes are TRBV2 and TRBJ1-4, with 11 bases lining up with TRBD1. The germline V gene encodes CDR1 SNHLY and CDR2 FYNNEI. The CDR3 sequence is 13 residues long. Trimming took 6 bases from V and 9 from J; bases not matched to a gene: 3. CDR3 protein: CASRDRGLKKLFF. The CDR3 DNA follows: TGTGCCAGCAGGGACAGGGGGCTTAAAAAACTGTTTTTT.

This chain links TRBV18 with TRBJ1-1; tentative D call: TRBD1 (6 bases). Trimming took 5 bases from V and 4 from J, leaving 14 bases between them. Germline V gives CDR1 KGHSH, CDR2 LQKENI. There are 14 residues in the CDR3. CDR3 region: CASSSDRIGTEAFF. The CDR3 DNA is TGTGCCAGCTCATCGGACAGAATTGGCACTGAAGCTTTCTTT.